Reported below is one T cell receptor (beta chain). These data are taken from a study of blood T cell repertoires in COVID-19. V lost 4 bases to trimming and J lost 2 bases; unmatched junction nucleotides: 2. The CDR3 loop spans 14 amino acids. The germline V gene encodes CDR1 LNHDA and CDR2 SQIVND (reference sequence). The method was immunoSEQ multiplex PCR; TCRdb's version includes in-frame clones alone and lacks a portion of them. The sample holds more than 80,000 clones, about 84% seen once. The TCR sequence derives from a woman aged 60-75 years with acute or convalescent COVID-19. The sequenced sample consisted of peripheral blood. V usage is TRBV19 and J usage is TRBJ2-3, with TRBD1 identical over 8 bases. In DNA form, the CDR3 reads TGTGCCAGTAGTAGACAGGGGTCCACAGATACGCAGTATTTT. This encodes CASSRQGSTDTQYF. The full variable domain, rest sourced from reference TRBV19 and TRBJ2-3, is DGGITQSPKYLFRKEGQNVTLSCEQNLNHDAMYWYRQDPGQGLRLIYYSQIVNDFQKGDIAEGYSVSREKKESFPLTVTSAQKNPTAFYLCASSRQGSTDTQYFGPGTRLTVL.